This T cell receptor (beta chain) derives from a study of blood T cell repertoires in COVID-19. About the study: Material from acute and convalescent COVID-19 was sourced from the United States, Italy and Spain. The analysed material was cDNA or gDNA that came from T cells, B-cell-depleted T cells, or PBMCs.

In the original workflow: Quantification of nucleated cells was approximated via reference gene primer amplification. The data were produced by immunoSEQ multiplex PCR, yet TCRdb's version contains in-frame clones alone and is incomplete. The V and J calls and clone size come from that table; D and trimming were worked out from the DNA. The repertoire holds over 350,000 clones, with approximately 89% as singletons. Germline-derived CDR1 and CDR2 are SGDLS and YYNGEE. CDR3 length: 16 residues. V shed 0 bases and J shed 7 bases, with 17 bases lying between them. The cohort comprised adults aged about 18 to 89 years residing in around 25 US areas.

The sequenced material came from PBMCs or T cells enriched from blood (not recorded which). This receptor was taken from a woman aged 40 to 50 who had been exposed to COVID-19. The chain couples TRBV9 to TRBJ2-1; D may be TRBD2 (6 bases). The CDR3: CASSVGAHGSGNEQFF. CDR3 nucleotide sequence: TGTGCCAGCAGCGTAGGGGCACACGGGAGTGGTAATGAGCAGTTCTTC. Looking up the rest from reference TRBV9 and TRBJ2-1 gives the full variable domain: DSGVTQTPKHLITATGQRVTLRCSPRSGDLSVYWYQQSLDQGLQFLIQYYNGEERAKGNILERFSAQQFPDLHSELNLSSLELGDSALYFCASSVGAHGSGNEQFFGPGTRLTVL.